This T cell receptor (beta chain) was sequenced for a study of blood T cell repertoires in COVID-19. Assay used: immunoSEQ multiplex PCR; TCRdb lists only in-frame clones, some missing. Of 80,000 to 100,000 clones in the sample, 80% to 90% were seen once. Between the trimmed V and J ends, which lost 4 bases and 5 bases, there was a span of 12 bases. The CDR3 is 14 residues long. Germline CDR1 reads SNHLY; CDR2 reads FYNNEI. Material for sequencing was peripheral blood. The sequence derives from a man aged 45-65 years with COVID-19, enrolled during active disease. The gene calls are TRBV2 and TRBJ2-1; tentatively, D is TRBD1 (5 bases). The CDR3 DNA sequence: TGTGCCAGCAGTGTGGACACCTTAAACAATGAGCAGTTCTTC. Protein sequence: CASSVDTLNNEQFF.